This T cell receptor beta chain was identified in a study of monozygotic twins with inflammatory bowel disease. General study results and limits: Lower TCRbeta diversity (inverse Simpson) was seen in IBD patients than in healthy co-twins. No difference was seen in repertoire similarity between concordant and discordant twins, possibly from limited power. Researchers report that IBD patients shared fewer clonotypes with others than healthy twins, especially amid disease activity.

Each TCR library used about 3,600 ng of total RNA. Following a re-call of the 5' RACE reads, TCRdb has one entry per CDR3 protein and lacks DNA. In all, the sample yields around 47,000 distinct CDR3 sequences. The CDR3 has 13 amino acids. CDR1 is SGHTA, CDR2 FQGNSA, per germline. In the case of this clonotype: Its target is unknown.

The genes are TRBV7-2 and TRBJ2-7. What was sequenced was blood. This receptor was identified in a human donor with ulcerative colitis or Crohn's disease, or a healthy co-twin of an affected twin (not recorded which). The chain's CDR3 is CASSLYRTYEQYF.